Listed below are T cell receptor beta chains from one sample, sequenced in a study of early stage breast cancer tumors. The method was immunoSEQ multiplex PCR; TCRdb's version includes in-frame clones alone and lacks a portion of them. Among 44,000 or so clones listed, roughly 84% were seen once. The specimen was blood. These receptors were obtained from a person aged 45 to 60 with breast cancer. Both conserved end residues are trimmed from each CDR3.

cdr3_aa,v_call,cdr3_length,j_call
ASSDGAGGHTDTQY,TRBV2,14,TRBJ2-3
ASSLVREGETQY,TRBV7-2,12,TRBJ2-5
ASSAQGANTGELF,TRBV6-5,13,TRBJ2-2
ASRTPLAGGTYEQY,TRBV6-6,14,TRBJ2-7
ATSRTGDYYNEQF,TRBV15,13,TRBJ2-1
ASSNWVYEQY,TRBV21-1,10,TRBJ2-7
SAGAGGYTGELF,TRBV29-1,12,TRBJ2-2
ASSLGGREDYEQY,TRBV28,13,TRBJ2-7
AWSSQGYGYT,TRBV30,10,TRBJ1-2
AIRGPDSYNSPLH,TRBV10-3,13,TRBJ1-6
ASSFRVETQY,TRBV7-9,10,TRBJ2-5
ASSLAGRVRGGDTQY,TRBV7-2,15,TRBJ2-3
ASSLEGWGDTQY,TRBV27,12,TRBJ2-3
ASSDIGTSYNEQF,TRBV4-2,13,TRBJ2-1
ASSLQSGGYGYT,TRBV28,12,TRBJ1-2
ASSMTGNKGEQY,TRBV19,12,TRBJ2-7
ASSPVPIIRDLPEQY,TRBV18,15,TRBJ2-7
ASSLNILAGVLVDEQY,TRBV5-5,16,TRBJ2-7
ASSPGLGQF,TRBV7-6,9,TRBJ2-1
ASSLVLAGGLDTQY,TRBV5-8,14,TRBJ2-3
ASSSSGGDTEAF,TRBV9,12,TRBJ1-1
ASSREKTAYTIY,TRBV6-5,12,TRBJ1-3
ASSQDLMGGQF,TRBV4-3,11,TRBJ2-1
ASSSEYLLQGTDTQY,TRBV28,15,TRBJ2-3
ASSDTGTGAYEQY,TRBV19,13,TRBJ2-7
ASSLRQGAVETQY,TRBV28,13,TRBJ2-5
ASGNRDRGNTIY,TRBV5-4,12,TRBJ1-3
ASSTGQGARETQY,TRBV5-6,13,TRBJ2-5
ASSKGGSRGLNEKLF,TRBV19,15,TRBJ1-4
ASSLVPGQLETQY,TRBV5-1,13,TRBJ2-5
ASSLELANLEQY,TRBV7-8,12,TRBJ2-7
ASSFPGMEQY,TRBV5-6,10,TRBJ2-7
ASEVGQGNPEAF,TRBV6-5,12,TRBJ1-1
ASSLDRSRVNEKLF,TRBV5-6,14,TRBJ1-4
ASSVGGSDTQY,TRBV6-1,11,TRBJ2-3
ASSLQRAGANTEAF,TRBV7-6,14,TRBJ1-1
ASSRETGSSYEQY,TRBV7-6,13,TRBJ2-7
ASSELTYEQY,TRBV6-6,10,TRBJ2-7
ASSRRVAANEKLF,TRBV7-8,13,TRBJ1-4
ASSQLGSGDGTEAF,TRBV5-6,14,TRBJ1-1
ASSLRDEQF,TRBV11-3,9,TRBJ2-1
ASSFQGAGTEAF,TRBV7-9,12,TRBJ1-1
ASSQSIEETQY,TRBV7-9,11,TRBJ2-5
ASSIGPMHEQF,TRBV19,11,TRBJ2-1
ASSQEWGPTSTDTQY,TRBV4-3,15,TRBJ2-3
ASSRIHRGRLGNQPQH,TRBV18,16,TRBJ1-5
AISPGTASYEQY,TRBV10-3,12,TRBJ2-7
ATSRGDTYYEQY,TRBV15,12,TRBJ2-7
ASSPTSGRNEQF,TRBV5-1,12,TRBJ2-1
ASTSRVRLPLGETQY,TRBV5-6,15,TRBJ2-5
ASSYYRGQETQY,TRBV7-9,12,TRBJ2-5
ASSSEPSGRLYEQY,TRBV5-5,14,TRBJ2-7
ASSGTGDNQPQH,TRBV2,12,TRBJ1-5